Sequencing of this T cell receptor (beta chain) was carried out in a study of blood T cell repertoires in COVID-19. Clones were sequenced by immunoSEQ multiplex PCR, and TCRdb holds only the in-frame ones, with some missing. The sample carries 100,000 or so clones, about 75% recorded once. The V and J ends lost 5 bases and 4 bases respectively, with 14 bases between them. CDR1 is LGHDT and CDR2 is YNNKEL in the germline V gene (reference sequence). CDR3 length: 14 amino acids. The chain uses TRBV3-1 (or the pseudogene TRBV3-2) and TRBJ1-1; maybe TRBD1 (5 bases). This sequence originates from a woman aged 70-85 years with acute or convalescent COVID-19. The sample comprised peripheral blood. CDR3 region: CASSERRGLTEAFF. CDR3 nucleotides: TGTGCCAGCAGCGAAAGAAGGGGCCTCACTGAAGCTTTCTTT.